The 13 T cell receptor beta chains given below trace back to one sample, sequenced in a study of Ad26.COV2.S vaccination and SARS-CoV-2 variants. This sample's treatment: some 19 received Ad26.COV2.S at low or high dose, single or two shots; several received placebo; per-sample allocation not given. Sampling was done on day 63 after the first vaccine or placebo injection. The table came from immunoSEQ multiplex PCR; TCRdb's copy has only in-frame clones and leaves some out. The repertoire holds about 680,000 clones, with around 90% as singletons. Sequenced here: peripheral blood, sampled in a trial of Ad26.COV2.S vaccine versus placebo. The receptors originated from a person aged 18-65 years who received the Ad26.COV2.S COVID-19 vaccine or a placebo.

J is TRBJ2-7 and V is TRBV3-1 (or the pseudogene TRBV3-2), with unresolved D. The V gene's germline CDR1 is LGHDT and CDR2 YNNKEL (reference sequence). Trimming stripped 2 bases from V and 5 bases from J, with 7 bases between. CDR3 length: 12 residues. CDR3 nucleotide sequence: TGTGCCAGCAGCCAAAGAGTAAACGAGCAGTACTTC. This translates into CASSQRVNEQYF.

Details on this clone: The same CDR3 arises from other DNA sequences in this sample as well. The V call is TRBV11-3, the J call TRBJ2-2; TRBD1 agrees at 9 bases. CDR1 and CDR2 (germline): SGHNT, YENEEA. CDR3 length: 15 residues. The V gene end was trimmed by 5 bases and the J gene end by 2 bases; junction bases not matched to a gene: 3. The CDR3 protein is CASSPGQGNTGELFF. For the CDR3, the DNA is TGTGCCAGCAGCCCGGGACAGGGAAACACCGGGGAGCTGTTTTTT.

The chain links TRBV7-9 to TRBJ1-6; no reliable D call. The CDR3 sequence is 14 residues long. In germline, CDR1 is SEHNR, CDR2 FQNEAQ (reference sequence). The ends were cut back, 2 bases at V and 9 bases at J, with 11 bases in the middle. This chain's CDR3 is CASSLNPPGSPLHF. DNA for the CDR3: TGTGCCAGCAGCTTAAACCCACCGGGTTCACCCCTCCACTTT.

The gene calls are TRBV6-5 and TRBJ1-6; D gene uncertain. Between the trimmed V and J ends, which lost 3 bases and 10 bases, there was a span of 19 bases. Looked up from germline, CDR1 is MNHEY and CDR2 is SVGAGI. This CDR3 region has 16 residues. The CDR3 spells CASSYRALGWGSPLHF. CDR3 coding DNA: TGTGCCAGCAGTTATCGGGCCCTGGGCTGGGGATCACCCCTCCACTTT.

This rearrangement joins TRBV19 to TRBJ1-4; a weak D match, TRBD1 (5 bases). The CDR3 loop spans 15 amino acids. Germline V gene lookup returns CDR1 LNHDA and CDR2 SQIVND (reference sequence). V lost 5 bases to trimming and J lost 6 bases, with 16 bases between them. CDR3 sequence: CASSQRGLGDEKLFF. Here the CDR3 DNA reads TGTGCCAGTAGTCAAAGGGGATTGGGGGATGAAAAACTGTTTTTT. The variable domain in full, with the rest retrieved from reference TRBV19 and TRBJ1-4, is DGGITQSPKYLFRKEGQNVTLSCEQNLNHDAMYWYRQDPGQGLRLIYYSQIVNDFQKGDIAEGYSVSREKKESFPLTVTSAQKNPTAFYLCASSQRGLGDEKLFFGSGTQLSVL.

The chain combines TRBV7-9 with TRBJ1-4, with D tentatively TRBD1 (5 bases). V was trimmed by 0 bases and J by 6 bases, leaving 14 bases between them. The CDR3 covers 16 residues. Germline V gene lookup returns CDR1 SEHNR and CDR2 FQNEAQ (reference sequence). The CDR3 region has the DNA TGTGCCAGCAGCTTAGCGCTGGGGCCCACTTATGAAAAACTGTTTTTT. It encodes CASSLALGPTYEKLFF. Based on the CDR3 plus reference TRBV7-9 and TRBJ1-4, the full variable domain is DTGVSQNPRHKITKRGQNVTFRCDPISEHNRLYWYRQTLGQGPEFLTYFQNEAQLEKSRLLSDRFSAERPKGSFSTLEIQRTEQGDSAMYLCASSLALGPTYEKLFFGSGTQLSVL.

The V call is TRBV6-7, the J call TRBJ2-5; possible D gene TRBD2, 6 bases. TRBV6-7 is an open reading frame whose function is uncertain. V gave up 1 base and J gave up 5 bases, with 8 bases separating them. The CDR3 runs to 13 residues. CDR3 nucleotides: TGTGCCAGCAGTTACTGGAGGGAGGAGACCCAGTACTTC. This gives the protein CASSYWREETQYF.

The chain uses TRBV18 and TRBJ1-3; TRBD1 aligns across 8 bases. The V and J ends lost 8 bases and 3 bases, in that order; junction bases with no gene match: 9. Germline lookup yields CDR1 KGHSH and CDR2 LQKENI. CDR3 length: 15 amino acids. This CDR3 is CASTIDRGDGNTIYF. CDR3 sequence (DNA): TGTGCCAGCACCATCGACAGGGGAGATGGAAACACCATATATTTT.

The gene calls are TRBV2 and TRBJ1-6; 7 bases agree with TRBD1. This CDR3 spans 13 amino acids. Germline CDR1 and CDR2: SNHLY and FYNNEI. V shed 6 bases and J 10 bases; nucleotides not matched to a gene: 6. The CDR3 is CASRPTGASPLHF. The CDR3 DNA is TGTGCCAGCAGACCCACAGGGGCCTCACCCCTCCACTTT.

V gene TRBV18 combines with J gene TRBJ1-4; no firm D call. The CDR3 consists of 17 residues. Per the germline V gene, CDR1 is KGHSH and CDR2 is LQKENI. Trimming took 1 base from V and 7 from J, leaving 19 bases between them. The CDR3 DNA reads TGTGCCAGCTCACCACAATCAGCCATTGACCAACTTGAAAAACTGTTTTTT. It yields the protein CASSPQSAIDQLEKLFF.

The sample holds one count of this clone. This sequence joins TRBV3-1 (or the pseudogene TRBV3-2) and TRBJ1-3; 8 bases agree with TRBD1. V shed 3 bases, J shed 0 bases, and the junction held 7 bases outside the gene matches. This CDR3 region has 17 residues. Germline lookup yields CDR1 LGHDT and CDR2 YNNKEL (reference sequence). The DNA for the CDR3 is TGTGCCAGCAGCCATACTACAGGGGGAATCTCTGGAAACACCATATATTTT. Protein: CASSHTTGGISGNTIYF.

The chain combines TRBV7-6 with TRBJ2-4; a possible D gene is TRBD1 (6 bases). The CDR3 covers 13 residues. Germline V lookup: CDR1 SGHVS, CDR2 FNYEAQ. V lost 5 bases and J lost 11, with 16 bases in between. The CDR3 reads CASSPLPGVFQYF. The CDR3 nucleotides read TGTGCCAGCAGCCCGCTACCAGGGGTATTTCAGTACTTC.

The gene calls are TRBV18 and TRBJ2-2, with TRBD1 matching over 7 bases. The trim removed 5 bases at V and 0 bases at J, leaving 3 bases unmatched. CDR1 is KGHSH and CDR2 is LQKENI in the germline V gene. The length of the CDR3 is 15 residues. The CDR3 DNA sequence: TGTGCCAGCTCATTGGACAGGACGAACACCGGGGAGCTGTTTTTT. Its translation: CASSLDRTNTGELFF.